Here is one TCR beta chain with its context. This CDR3 is 12 amino acids long. Germline V lookup: CDR1 WNHNN, CDR2 SYGVQD (reference sequence). V shed 8 bases and J 0 bases; nucleotides not matched to a gene: 0. Method: immunoSEQ multiplex PCR; TCRdb's copy keeps in-frame clones and lacks some. The sample consists of around 300,000 clones, 88% of them appearing once. The data stem from a study of blood T cell repertoires in COVID-19. The V call is TRBV10-1, the J call TRBJ2-7, with TRBD1 matching over 8 bases. The sequencing sample was made of PBMCs or T cells enriched from blood (not recorded which). The sequence was collected from a man aged 30 to 39 who had recovered from COVID-19. CDR3 in DNA: TGCGCCAGCGGACAGGGCTCCTACGAGCAGTACTTC. Its protein is CASGQGSYEQYF.